Below are 18 T cell receptor beta chains sequenced from a single sample in a study of blood T cells in healthy people across ages. It was with a sample-barcoded 5' primer and a J-beta primer mix that a second PCR of roughly 7 to 12 cycles was run. Via MiXCR, TCRdb re-called the 5' RACE reads, giving one row per CDR3 protein. The profile shows about 1.8 million distinct CDR3 sequences, around half of them singletons. The material sequenced was blood. Every receptor here comes from a woman in her forties in good health.

V and J are TRBV4-3 and TRBJ2-7; tentatively, D is TRBD1 (6 bases). The germline V gene encodes CDR1 LGHNA and CDR2 YSLEER. V was clipped by 0 bases and J by 3 bases, with 12 bases between them. The CDR3 covers 15 residues. Here the CDR3 reads CASSQDLGQYYEQYF. The CDR3 bases are TGCGCCAGCAGCCAAGACCTAGGACAGTACTACGAGCAGTACTTC.

This clonotype has only one observation. V gene TRBV24-1 combines with J gene TRBJ1-2, with 8 bases aligning to TRBD1. With 4 bases clipped from V and 2 bases from J, the junction kept 11 bases outside the gene matches. In germline, CDR1 is KGHDR, CDR2 SFDVKD. This CDR3 has 17 residues. The DNA of the CDR3 is TGTGCCACCAGTGACGCCCAGGGGGCTAACGGGAACTATGGCTACACCTTC. This encodes CATSDAQGANGNYGYTF.

This clonotype has just a few counts. This chain uses TRBV27 with TRBJ2-5; tentatively, D is TRBD1 (6 bases). The CDR3 extends over 15 amino acids. Deletions cut 2 bases from V and 4 bases from J, with 14 bases between. The germline V gene encodes CDR1 MNHEY and CDR2 SMNVEV (reference sequence). The CDR3 DNA follows: TGTGCCAGCAGTTTAGGGACACCGGTAGGAGAGACCCAGTACTTC. It codes for CASSLGTPVGETQYF.

This clonotype turned up a few times. V and J are TRBV28 and TRBJ2-7, with D possibly being TRBD1 (6 bases). The J call could be wrong; TRBJ2-5 is a better fit for the DNA end. CDR1 MDHEN and CDR2 SYDVKM come from the germline V gene. The CDR3 runs to 16 residues. DNA of the CDR3: TGTGCCAGCAGAAAGGCCGCCAGGGGAACTGGAGAGACCCAGTACTTC. It is translated as CASRKAARGTGETQYF.

J is TRBJ2-3 and V is TRBV27; 9 bases agree with TRBD1. The V and J ends lost 8 bases and 5 bases, in that order; junction bases with no gene match: 5. This CDR3 contains 13 residues. The germline V gene encodes CDR1 MNHEY and CDR2 SMNVEV (reference sequence). The CDR3 reads CASGTGKGDTQYF. Here the CDR3 DNA reads TGTGCCAGCGGGACAGGGAAAGGAGATACGCAGTATTTT.

V is TRBV20-1 and J is TRBJ2-2; TRBD2 agrees at 10 bases. The trim removed 0 bases at V and 3 bases at J, leaving 10 bases unmatched. The CDR3 covers 18 residues. The germline CDR1 and CDR2 sequences are DFQATT and SNEGSKA (reference sequence). The CDR3 DNA is TGCAGTGCTAGAGATCGTCCTAGCGGGGGCTGGGACACCGGGGAGCTGTTTTTT. Its translation is CSARDRPSGGWDTGELFF.

Only a few counts were recorded for this clonotype. The genes are TRBV29-1 and TRBJ2-7; D tentatively reads TRBD1 or TRBD2 (5 bases each). The CDR3 covers 15 residues. The germline gives CDR1 SQVTM, CDR2 ANQGSEA. Between the trimmed V and J ends, which lost 6 bases and 2 bases, there was a span of 20 bases. DNA for the CDR3: TGCAGCGTCGGGGCCGGGACGCGCTCCCCCTACGAGCAGTACTTC. Its protein product is CSVGAGTRSPYEQYF.

The chain links TRBV2 to TRBJ2-7; TRBD1 aligns across 8 bases. The V and J ends lost 7 bases and 5 bases, in that order; junction bases with no gene match: 13. This CDR3 spans 15 amino acids. CDR1 and CDR2 (germline): SNHLY, FYNNEI. The chain's CDR3 is CASNSRQGAVNEQYF. Written as DNA, the CDR3 is TGTGCCAGCAATTCGCGGCAGGGGGCTGTCAACGAGCAGTACTTC.

The CDR3 DNA follows: TGTGCCAGCAGCCAAAGGGGGCAAGGGGCCAACGTCCTGACTTTC. This translates into CASSQRGQGANVLTF. The chain recombines TRBV3-1 with TRBJ2-6; 7 bases match TRBD1. After removal of 2 bases from V and 4 bases from J, the junction contained 2 bases not matched to a gene. The CDR3 loop spans 15 amino acids. The V gene's germline CDR1 is LGHDT and CDR2 YNNKEL (reference sequence).

The CDR3 loop reads CASRFTLDQLGHGYTF. For the CDR3, the DNA is TGTGCCAGCAGGTTTACTCTTGACCAATTGGGGCATGGCTACACCTTC. This sequence joins TRBV13 and TRBJ1-2; tentatively, D is TRBD1 (5 bases). Germline assignment: CDR1 PRHDT and CDR2 FYEKMQ (reference sequence). This CDR3 contains 16 residues. Between the trimmed V and J ends, which lost 6 bases and 6 bases, there was a span of 23 bases.

The chain joins TRBV29-1 to TRBJ2-7; TRBD1 aligns across 9 bases. The CDR3 runs to 13 residues. CDR1 and CDR2 (germline): SQVTM, ANQGSEA. J lost 9 bases, V lost 3 bases, and 9 bases had no gene match. The CDR3 loop reads CSVEGQGLGGQYF. The DNA of the CDR3 is TGCAGCGTTGAGGGACAGGGTTTAGGGGGGCAGTACTTC.

This clonotype was observed once. Relative to the germline gene, one junction end is altered; a read error may explain this. The chain combines TRBV7-2 with TRBJ1-2; D unclear. The CDR3 totals 13 residues. Germline V gene sequence: CDR1 SGHTA, CDR2 FQGNSA. The CDR3 DNA sequence: TGTGCCGGCAGCTCGAATTACAGAGCCGGCTACACCTTC. As protein: CAGSSNYRAGYTF. The full variable domain, its missing parts supplied by reference TRBV7-2 and TRBJ1-2, is GAGVSQSPSNKVTEKGKDVELRCDPISGHTALYWYRQSLGQGLEFLIYFQGNSAPDKSGLPSDRFSAERTGGSVSTLTIQRTQQEDSAVYLCAGSSNYRAGYTFGSGTRLTVV.

This clonotype has more than one count but fewer than ten. The chain has TRBV20-1 and TRBJ1-2, with D possibly matching TRBD1 (5 bases). V was pared by 0 bases and J by 5 bases, with 19 bases between. The CDR3 sequence is 16 residues long. Germline lookup yields CDR1 DFQATT and CDR2 SNEGSKA (reference sequence). The CDR3 nucleotides are TGCAGTGCTAGAGATCTGAGGGGCGCGGGGGGTTATGGCTACACCTTC. Translation: CSARDLRGAGGYGYTF.

The chain has TRBV7-2 and TRBJ2-5; 11 nucleotides agree with TRBD2. This CDR3 has 18 amino acids. V shed 0 bases and J 0 bases; nucleotides not matched to a gene: 6. Germline CDR1 reads SGHTA; CDR2 reads FQGNSA. The CDR3: CASSLAASGGPDQETQYF. The CDR3 nucleotides read TGTGCCAGCAGCTTAGCGGCTAGCGGGGGGCCCGACCAAGAGACCCAGTACTTC. Complete variable domain (other parts from reference TRBV7-2 and TRBJ2-5): GAGVSQSPSNKVTEKGKDVELRCDPISGHTALYWYRQSLGQGLEFLIYFQGNSAPDKSGLPSDRFSAERTGGSVSTLTIQRTQQEDSAVYLCASSLAASGGPDQETQYFGPGTRLLVL.

This chain joins TRBV5-1 and TRBJ2-1; 9 nucleotides line up with TRBD1. Germline lookup yields CDR1 SGHRS and CDR2 YFSETQ. CDR3 length: 14 residues. Trimming removed 0 bases from V and 10 bases from J; junction bases left unmatched: 5. DNA of the CDR3: TGCGCCAGCAGCTTGGGACAGGGGGGCTGGGAGCAGTTCTTC. This encodes CASSLGQGGWEQFF.

The CDR3 loop is CASSVVQGYYNEQFF. The CDR3 DNA follows: TGTGCCAGCAGCGTAGTACAGGGATACTACAATGAGCAGTTCTTC. J is TRBJ2-1 and V is TRBV9; D might be TRBD1 (6 bases). From germline, CDR1 is SGDLS and CDR2 YYNGEE. The CDR3 has 15 residues. Trimming removed 0 bases at V and 3 bases at J, with 10 bases between. The full variable domain, its missing parts supplied by reference TRBV9 and TRBJ2-1, is DSGVTQTPKHLITATGQRVTLRCSPRSGDLSVYWYQQSLDQGLQFLIQYYNGEERAKGNILERFSAQQFPDLHSELNLSSLELGDSALYFCASSVVQGYYNEQFFGPGTRLTVL.

There are a few counts of this clonotype. This rearrangement joins TRBV5-1 to TRBJ2-1; 9 bases are shared with TRBD2. The CDR3 consists of 15 residues. The V gene's germline CDR1 is SGHRS and CDR2 YFSETQ. Germline trimming cut 4 bases from V and 3 bases from J; bases unmatched to any gene: 5. The CDR3 region is CASSRLADLYNEQFF. The CDR3 nucleotides read TGCGCCAGCAGCCGACTAGCGGACCTCTACAATGAGCAGTTCTTC. The whole variable domain, remainder taken from reference TRBV5-1 and TRBJ2-1, is KAGVTQTPRYLIKTRGQQVTLSCSPISGHRSVSWYQQTPGQGLQFLFEYFSETQRNKGNFPGRFSGRQFSNSRSEMNVSTLELGDSALYLCASSRLADLYNEQFFGPGTRLTVL.

The CDR3 loop is CASSFGLTAGQYF. CDR3 nucleotides: TGCGCCAGCAGCTTCGGCTTGACGGCGGGGCAGTATTTT. The gene calls are TRBV5-1 and TRBJ2-3, with D possibly being TRBD2 (5 bases). The CDR3 sequence is 13 residues long. Trimming shortened V by 2 bases and J by 11 bases, and 15 bases separated the two germline ends. Germline V gene lookup returns CDR1 SGHRS and CDR2 YFSETQ.